The following is a T cell receptor beta chain sequence with its context. Its antigen remains unidentified. There are no base qualities to consult, and no much larger clone falls within one base. The library was prepared using the immunoSEQ multiplex PCR assay. For the multiplex PCR, a mixture combining 60 forward primers for TCR Vbeta segments and 13 reverse primers for TCR Jbeta segments was used. Amplification of the CDR3 region of rearranged TCR beta genes was performed with a multiplex PCR assay on genomic DNA. The Illumina HiSeq System was used to sequence the amplified TCR beta libraries as 87-base-pair reads. The study's processing was this. A later analysis tallied 75 million to 95 million unique TCR beta chains across the 700 or so repertoires, and approximately 9.9 million of those chains were shared by two or more donors. To remove PCR and sequencing errors, raw reads were error-corrected and collapsed into unique sequences using a nearest-neighbor algorithm that merged closely related sequences. CDR3 sequences were aligned to IMGT reference sequences to assign V, D and J gene segments. Each retained sequence needed at least a six-nucleotide match to both a V gene segment and a J gene segment. Rearrangements were classified as productive when the CDR3 lacked stop codons and remained in frame with V and J, and all other rearrangements were classified as non-productive. Following IMGT convention, CDR3 was defined as the stretch from the second conserved V-encoded cysteine up to the conserved J-encoded phenylalanine. The earlier analysis of about 570 of the donors excluded any sequence lacking an unambiguous match to a single V gene segment. In an earlier analysis of roughly 500 of the donors, V segments were called functional above 56.7% productive rearrangements and were called segregating when the between-donor standard deviation exceeded 5%. To diagnose cytomegalovirus status from the catalog of TCR beta chain sequences, a statistical classification framework was built. A later analysis assigned V and J genes by comparing TCR nucleotide sequences with IMGT/GENE-DB human TR gene sequences. Using the TCRdist pipeline, a later analysis assigned CDR3 sequences along with most-parsimonious VDJ recombination scenarios. A later analysis defined each TCR beta chain by its CDR3 amino acid sequence plus V-gene family, and excluded reads lacking a unique V-gene family. In a later analysis, 500 to 700 highly shared, low-generation-probability nucleotide sequences were removed to address suspected cross-contamination and a sequencing artifact. For each public chain, a later analysis derived a clonal expansion index from normalized ranks of inferred template counts within each repertoire. In a later analysis, generation probabilities were computed using a VDJ recombination model fitted to out-of-frame rearrangements, and the results were checked against IGoR. In a later analysis, TCR-TCR, TCR-HLA and TCR-CMV co-occurrence was scored with hypergeometric tests, and a repertoire-size bias correction was applied to TCR pairs. A later analysis estimated false discovery rates by permuting HLA or CMV assignments 20 times. A later analysis grouped co-occurring TCRs with DBSCAN, adding TCRdist sequence similarity when clustering within HLA-allele-positive subsets. Repertoires with fewer than 30,000 or more than 120,000 public chains, plus five repertoires with anomalous nucleotide sharing, were excluded from co-occurrence clustering. Drawn from immuneACCESS, this table holds only the in-frame rearrangements with V and J called that TCRdb kept. Clones are partly lost; checked studies trace under half to an unresolved V gene and leave the rest unexplained. V, J and clone size were drawn from that table, and D and trimming were deduced from the DNA. Here the sample has fewer than 200,000 clones; around three quarters occur a single time. The top ten clonotypes cover 1.5% to 2% of the sample.

The germline V gene yields SNHLY for CDR1 and FYNNEI for CDR2. The CDR3 starts with the cysteine, ends with the phenylalanine, and has 16 residues. The kept DNA is CDR3 alone, 48 bases in frame from the first base. Trimmed from V: 5 bases; trimmed from J: 3 bases; junction bases lacking a gene match: 6. In total, over 600 healthy bone marrow donors made up the cohort. All cohort members were sampled while nominally healthy, although unrecorded immune exposures were likely present. The donor was CMV seronegative and was included in the group of a few hundred seronegative cohort members. A peripheral blood sample was provided by each donor, and peripheral blood mononuclear cells were used for TCR beta sequencing. The Qiagen DNeasy Blood Extraction Kit was used to extract genomic DNA from the blood cell samples. This specimen comes from a study of cytomegalovirus exposure and HLA in healthy donors (dated by TCRdb to 2016 to 2017). Study-level background: According to an earlier analysis of several hundred of the donors, about 190 million T cells yielded 90 million to 130 million unique TCR beta sequences and roughly 280 Gb of sequence data. Approximately 300 gigabases of sequencing data and approximately 93 million unique TCR sequences were included in an early release covering 500 to 750 HLA-typed donors. Of the roughly 420 genotyped donors, 75% to 85% were placed in the genetic ancestry cluster associated with self-reported Caucasian donors. The aim of the study was to test whether cataloging public T cell receptors could identify signatures of past pathogen exposure. Using immunosequencing, the study profiled T cell repertoires from around 670 subjects and related those repertoires to cytomegalovirus serostatus. In addition to the first cohort of several hundred subjects, a separate validation cohort of over 90 different subjects was used. To predict cytomegalovirus infection status, the study combined high-throughput TCR immunosequencing, statistical association of individual TCRs with disease status, and machine learning. In a later analysis, previously published TCR beta repertoires from several hundred donors were re-analyzed and high-resolution HLA genotyping was added so that TCR occurrence patterns could be studied. Rather than drawing on any new phenotypic data, the later analysis identified candidate immune exposures from TCR beta sequences and the way those sequences occurred across donors. An earlier analysis of around 640 of the donors used high-throughput TCR beta sequencing to judge whether each TCR beta V gene segment behaved as functional or pseudogenic. Donor age, sex, ethnicity and CMV serostatus were compiled together with the repertoire data. A later genetic analysis used genome-wide SNP genotypes for about 65% of the 666 donors, treating that subset as a discovery cohort. All discovery cohort repertoires had been generated on a single sequencing platform. HLA typing covered class I and class II loci at four-digit resolution. Typing coverage differed by locus: A, B, C, DRB1 and DQB1 were typed in roughly 620-630 donors, DQA1 in approximately 520, DPA1 in over 600, and DPB1 in just under 480. Roughly 5 DR-DQ haplotypes were treated as single units for association and clustering because of strong linkage in the cohort. Among around 400 genotyped donors of the cohort, an average of roughly 240,000 unique TCR beta nucleotide sequences were sequenced per donor, around 18% of them non-productive.

Results the study describes overall, beyond this receptor: Correlated functional status among segregating V segments might be attributable to linkage disequilibrium, but an unknown experimental factor could not be ruled out. The authors suggested that the approach could potentially be generalized to other disease states and immunological phenotypes. In a later analysis, TCR association rates were found to vary across HLA loci, with the most associated TCRs seen for DRB1 alleles and the fewest for HLA-C alleles. In both the original and validation cohorts, the classifier was reported to diagnose cytomegalovirus status with high specificity and sensitivity. Compared with equally common non-associated chains, HLA-associated TCR beta chains in a later analysis were more clonally expanded and had lower generation probabilities. A further reported finding was that TCR beta sequences accurately predicted the HLA-A and HLA-B alleles for most subjects in the first cohort. In an earlier analysis of around 500 of the donors, most TCR beta V segments appeared in productive rearrangements about 87% or about 30% of the time, broadly matching IMGT annotations. According to a later analysis, most CMV-associated TCR beta chains appeared to be HLA-restricted, and the HLA associations seemed to be driven largely by CMV exposure. When HLA alleles, especially DR and DQ, strongly co-occurred, TCR associations were difficult to assign to individual alleles. Roughly uniform sequencing depth across donors was assumed in presence/absence analyses, although this assumption may not hold. In vitro tests confirmed that a few of the cytomegalovirus-associated TCR beta chains recognize cytomegalovirus antigens. In a later analysis, several top co-occurrence clusters were reported to appear linked to parvovirus B19, influenza, CMV and Epstein-Barr virus. Some IMGT-functional V segments, including TRBV6-2 and TRBV6-3, could not be told apart with the 87-base-pair reads, so those segments were excluded. For the cohort, immune exposure information was limited to CMV serostatus. Because counts were too low, about 15 rarely observed V segments, including chromosome 9 orphons, were left out of the earlier analysis of over 550 of the donors. This cohort had only TCR beta chains sequenced, and the lack of alpha or paired-chain data limited which features could be detected. A cluster of highly shared sequence variants was judged likely to represent a technical artifact of the sequencing pipeline. Across donors, most TCR sequences were observed very rarely, whereas some public TCRs were present in many individuals. In the study, some 180 TCR beta chains were listed as associated with cytomegalovirus. A later genetic analysis reported fewer N-insertions in productive TCRs among donors in an Asian-associated ancestry cluster than the roughly 700-donor mean. A later genetic analysis associated a missense DCLRE1C variant with V-gene and J-gene trimming of TCR beta chains, and an independent cohort replicated the association. At a false discovery rate of 0.05, a later analysis linked about 17,000 TCR beta sequences to specific HLA alleles. Because HLA typing was missing for some donors at each locus, association tests included only the typed subset.

The TCR was taken from a young woman in good health and CMV-seronegative. The rearrangement combines TRBV2 with TRBJ1-5, with 11 junctional bases fitting TRBD1. The sequenced material came from PBMCs. The nucleotide sequence is TGTGCCAGCAGTCCGCGGACAGGGGGCGTCAATCAGCCCCAGCATTTT. It translates to CASSPRTGGVNQPQHF.